One sample yielded the 27 T cell receptor beta chains listed below, sequenced in a study of ipilimumab plus nivolumab after autologous stem cell transplantation. Some clones are missing from TCRdb's copy, which holds only in-frame ones; the method was immunoSEQ multiplex PCR. The data contain 17,000 or so clones, more than 60% of them singletons. The specimen was PBMCs, collected in a trial of ipilimumab plus nivolumab as post-transplant consolidation. These TCRs come from a male donor with diffuse large B-cell lymphoma.

The V and J genes are TRBV2 and TRBJ1-6; perhaps TRBD1 as D (5 bases). V lost 1 base and J lost 10, with 8 bases in between. The CDR3 sequence is 13 residues long. Germline V CDR1 and CDR2: SNHLY, FYNNEI. CDR3 loop: CASSEERGSPLHF. DNA for the CDR3: TGTGCCAGCAGTGAAGAGAGGGGATCACCCCTCCACTTT.

In its sample, this clone was seen a few times. The chain recombines TRBV30 with TRBJ2-1, with 8 positions matching TRBD2. V lost 1 base and J lost 8; bases outside the gene matches: 10. Germline CDR1 reads GTSNPN; CDR2 reads SVGIG (reference sequence). The CDR3 has 15 residues. CDR3 DNA: TGTGCCTGGAGTGAATTAGCGGGATTGAGCGATGAGCAGTTCTTC. Amino acids: CAWSELAGLSDEQFF.

V usage is TRBV7-6 and J usage is TRBJ1-3; D is undetermined. V was pared by 1 base and J by 0 bases, with 13 bases between. Looked up from germline, CDR1 is SGHVS and CDR2 is FNYEAQ. CDR3 length: 17 residues. The CDR3 bases are TGTGCCAGCAGCTTAGGGGGAACAACCCGCTCTGGAAACACCATATATTTT. Its protein is CASSLGGTTRSGNTIYF.

The rearrangement joins TRBV13 to TRBJ1-3; a possible D gene is TRBD1 (5 bases). The CDR3 spans 14 residues. The V end lost 5 bases, the J end lost 1 base, and 9 bases lay between the germline ends. Per germline, CDR1 PRHDT and CDR2 FYEKMQ (reference sequence). The CDR3 protein is CASSRQPSGNTIYF. CDR3 DNA: TGTGCCAGCAGCCGACAGCCTTCTGGAAACACCATATATTTT.

V gene TRBV18 combines with J gene TRBJ1-4; possible D gene TRBD1, 5 bases. This CDR3 comprises 15 residues. The V gene's germline CDR1 is KGHSH and CDR2 LQKENI. V gave up 0 bases and J gave up 7 bases, with 12 bases separating them. The CDR3, as DNA: TGTGCCAGCTCACCACCCCGAGGGGCGGTTGAAAAACTGTTTTTT. The encoded protein is CASSPPRGAVEKLFF. The full variable domain, with the rest looked up from reference TRBV18 and TRBJ1-4, is NAGVMQNPRHLVRRRGQEARLRCSPMKGHSHVYWYRQLPEEGLKFMVYLQKENIIDESGMPKERFSAEFPKEGPSILRIQQVVRGDSAAYFCASSPPRGAVEKLFFGSGTQLSVL.

The chain employs TRBV7-2 and TRBJ2-7; the D is unclear. Trimming shortened V by 5 bases and J by 5 bases, and 13 bases separated the two germline ends. The germline gives CDR1 SGHTA, CDR2 FQGNSA. This CDR3 has 13 residues. CDR3 sequence: CASSIRAGDEQYF. The DNA of the CDR3 is TGTGCCAGCAGCATCCGTGCTGGGGACGAGCAGTACTTC.

V usage is TRBV5-4 and J usage is TRBJ2-3; 10 bases map to TRBD2. The junction had 14 bases not matched to a gene; V was cut back by 4 bases and J by 0 bases. The CDR3 extends over 19 amino acids. Germline V CDR1 and CDR2: SGHNT, YYREEE (reference sequence). The CDR3 nucleotides are TGTGCCAGCAGCCCACCCCCAGCGGGAGGGGCCGGGAGCACAGATACGCAGTATTTT. It yields the protein CASSPPPAGGAGSTDTQYF.

This sequence joins TRBV7-9 and TRBJ2-3, with 7 bases aligning to TRBD1. The germline CDR1 and CDR2 sequences are SEHNR and FQNEAQ (reference sequence). The CDR3 sequence is 15 residues long. J gave up 2 bases and V 5 bases, and 7 bases lay outside the gene matches. Here the CDR3 reads CASSQGVINTDTQYF. In DNA, the CDR3 is TGTGCCAGCAGCCAGGGGGTAATCAACACAGATACGCAGTATTTT.

The chain joins TRBV19 to TRBJ2-7; 11 nucleotides line up with TRBD1. The CDR3 sequence is 15 residues long. The V gene's germline CDR1 is LNHDA and CDR2 SQIVND (reference sequence). With V trimmed by 3 bases and J by 2 bases, 3 bases remained unmatched. CDR3 DNA: TGTGCCAGTAGTATGGGACAGGGGGACCCCTACGAGCAGTACTTC. It yields the protein CASSMGQGDPYEQYF.

DNA for the CDR3: TGCGCCAGCAGCTTGGCCACAGGGGCGGTACGGGAGCAGTACTTC. This translates into CASSLATGAVREQYF. J is TRBJ2-7 and V is TRBV5-1; the match to TRBD1 covers 7 bases. The CDR3 loop spans 15 amino acids. Per the germline V gene, CDR1 is SGHRS and CDR2 is YFSETQ. The V and J ends lost 0 bases and 7 bases, in that order; junction bases with no gene match: 10.

This clone was detected only once. This chain uses TRBV7-1 with TRBJ1-1; a weak D match, TRBD1 (5 bases). TRBV7-1 belongs to the ORF category, with a function that is uncertain. The CDR3 has 15 residues. Trimming stripped 4 bases from V and 1 base from J, with 13 bases between. CDR3 loop: CASSLRAGRNTEAFF. In DNA form, the CDR3 reads TGTGCCAGCAGCTTACGGGCAGGGAGGAACACTGAAGCTTTCTTT.

J is TRBJ2-1 and V is TRBV19, with a tentative D call TRBD2 (5 bases). V gave up 5 bases and J gave up 5 bases, with 19 bases separating them. The CDR3 is 16 amino acids. The germline CDR1 and CDR2 sequences are LNHDA and SQIVND (reference sequence). For the CDR3, the DNA is TGTGCCAGTAGTCGATCTCATTACGGGAAAGACAATGAGCAGTTCTTC. It encodes CASSRSHYGKDNEQFF. The variable domain in full, with the rest retrieved from reference TRBV19 and TRBJ2-1, is DGGITQSPKYLFRKEGQNVTLSCEQNLNHDAMYWYRQDPGQGLRLIYYSQIVNDFQKGDIAEGYSVSREKKESFPLTVTSAQKNPTAFYLCASSRSHYGKDNEQFFGPGTRLTVL.

V gene TRBV9 combines with J gene TRBJ2-2; perhaps TRBD1 as D (5 bases). Looked up from germline, CDR1 is SGDLS and CDR2 is YYNGEE. Trimming took off 0 bases at V and 7 bases at J, with 13 bases between the two ends. The CDR3 sequence is 15 residues long. The CDR3 region is CASSVGKTAVGELFF. DNA for the CDR3: TGTGCCAGCAGCGTAGGGAAGACAGCCGTCGGGGAGCTGTTTTTT. The variable domain in full, with the rest retrieved from reference TRBV9 and TRBJ2-2, is DSGVTQTPKHLITATGQRVTLRCSPRSGDLSVYWYQQSLDQGLQFLIQYYNGEERAKGNILERFSAQQFPDLHSELNLSSLELGDSALYFCASSVGKTAVGELFFGEGSRLTVL.

The rearrangement uses TRBV11-3 and TRBJ2-2; D possibly corresponds to TRBD1 (5 bases). The germline gives CDR1 SGHNT, CDR2 YENEEA. Trimming cost V 2 bases and J 1 base, with 8 bases left between them. This CDR3 comprises 15 residues. DNA for the CDR3: TGTGCCAGCAGCTTAAGGACACTGAACACCGGGGAGCTGTTTTTT. Its protein is CASSLRTLNTGELFF.

This sequence joins TRBV29-1 and TRBJ2-7; a possible D gene is TRBD2 (7 bases). V was pared by 6 bases and J by 6 bases, with 15 bases between. Germline V gene sequence: CDR1 SQVTM, CDR2 ANQGSEA. The CDR3 is 12 residues long. The CDR3 sequence: CSVGGPRGEQYF. The CDR3, as DNA: TGCAGCGTGGGGGGGCCTCGGGGCGAGCAGTACTTC.

CDR3: CASSIVSLGGSPYNEQFF. In DNA, the CDR3 is TGTGCCAGTAGTATAGTCAGTTTAGGGGGGTCTCCCTACAATGAGCAGTTCTTC. V and J are TRBV19 and TRBJ2-1; the D gene could be TRBD1 or TRBD2 (6 bases each). The CDR3 has 18 residues. CDR1 is LNHDA, CDR2 SQIVND, per germline (reference sequence). V was trimmed by 1 base and J by 2 bases, leaving 18 bases between them.

This sequence joins TRBV5-1 and TRBJ2-7; D ambiguous. This CDR3 has 11 amino acids. Germline CDR1 and CDR2: SGHRS and YFSETQ. The V and J ends lost 4 bases and 4 bases respectively, with 6 bases between them. The CDR3 coding sequence is TGCGCCAGCAGCAGCGATTACGAGCAGTACTTC. Translated, it gives CASSSDYEQYF. The complete variable domain, with remaining parts taken from reference TRBV5-1 and TRBJ2-7, reads KAGVTQTPRYLIKTRGQQVTLSCSPISGHRSVSWYQQTPGQGLQFLFEYFSETQRNKGNFPGRFSGRQFSNSRSEMNVSTLELGDSALYLCASSSDYEQYFGPGTRLTVT.

This chain connects TRBV10-3 to TRBJ1-1; D is unresolved. The germline V gene has CDR1 ENHRY and CDR2 SYGVKD. The V end was cut by 3 bases, the J end by 5 bases, with 13 bases between. The CDR3 has 14 amino acids. In DNA, the CDR3 is TGTGCCATCAGTGATTCTGGATTGAGAACTGAAGCTTTCTTT. Protein sequence: CAISDSGLRTEAFF.

The chain carries TRBV30 and TRBJ1-5, with TRBD1 matching over 7 bases. The CDR3 consists of 14 residues. Germline CDR1 reads GTSNPN; CDR2 reads SVGIG (reference sequence). V lost 5 bases and J lost 0; bases outside the gene matches: 4. CDR3 sequence (DNA): TGTGCCTGGGGACAGGCCTATAGCAATCAGCCCCAGCATTTT. Translation: CAWGQAYSNQPQHF.

This clone occurred once. This rearrangement joins TRBV6-6 to TRBJ1-1, with a tentative D call TRBD1 (5 bases). The germline V gene encodes CDR1 MNHNY and CDR2 SVGAGI (reference sequence). There are 14 residues in the CDR3. Between the trimmed V and J ends, which lost 6 bases and 7 bases, there was a span of 18 bases. The CDR3 region is CASSWTPNAGEAFF. The CDR3 DNA follows: TGTGCCAGCAGCTGGACACCCAATGCGGGTGAAGCTTTCTTT.

This sequence joins TRBV29-1 and TRBJ2-7; D gene unclear. CDR3 length equals 12 residues. V lost 5 bases to trimming and J lost 3 bases, with 11 bases between them. CDR1 and CDR2 from the germline V gene are SQVTM and ANQGSEA. The CDR3 is CSVHSNFYEQYF. CDR3 nucleotides: TGCAGCGTTCACAGCAACTTCTACGAGCAGTACTTC.

The V call is TRBV7-2, the J call TRBJ2-7; the D is unclear. Germline V CDR1 and CDR2: SGHTA, FQGNSA. The ends were cut back, 4 bases at V and 0 bases at J, with 16 bases in the middle. The length of the CDR3 is 16 residues. The CDR3 reads CASSYSRNRRSYEQYF. CDR3 in DNA: TGTGCCAGCAGCTATTCGAGGAACCGACGCTCCTACGAGCAGTACTTC. Filled out from reference TRBV7-2 and TRBJ2-7, the complete variable domain reads GAGVSQSPSNKVTEKGKDVELRCDPISGHTALYWYRQSLGQGLEFLIYFQGNSAPDKSGLPSDRFSAERTGGSVSTLTIQRTQQEDSAVYLCASSYSRNRRSYEQYFGPGTRLTVT.

V is TRBV13 and J is TRBJ2-3, with a weak D call TRBD1 (6 bases). The V gene lost 6 bases and the J gene lost 6 bases, with 10 bases spanning the gap. Germline CDR1 PRHDT, CDR2 FYEKMQ (reference sequence). The CDR3 totals 12 residues. CDR3 region: CASRQGLDTQYF. The CDR3 nucleotides are TGTGCCAGCAGGCAGGGGCTTGATACGCAGTATTTT.

This rearrangement joins TRBV4-2 to TRBJ2-5; 9 bases align to TRBD2. The closer fit of TRBJ2-7 to the DNA end suggests the J call may be wrong. The CDR3 contains 13 residues. Germline values: CDR1 LGHNA, CDR2 YNFKEQ. The DNA of the CDR3 is TGTGCTGTAGGGCGGGAGGGCGGATACGAGCAGTACTTC. Translated, it gives CAVGREGGYEQYF.

V and J are TRBV6-5 and TRBJ1-1, with D uncertain. From germline, CDR1 is MNHEY and CDR2 SVGAGI. The CDR3 is made up of 16 amino acids. V lost 2 bases, J lost 3 bases, and 16 bases lay in between. The CDR3 loop reads CASSYTNQVRDTEAFF. CDR3 in DNA: TGTGCCAGCAGTTACACTAATCAGGTCCGGGACACTGAAGCTTTCTTT.

The rearrangement links TRBV2 to TRBJ1-2; D is uncertain. V was clipped by 3 bases and J by 5 bases, with 7 bases between them. Germline CDR1 and CDR2: SNHLY and FYNNEI. The CDR3 is made up of 12 amino acids. In DNA form, the CDR3 reads TGTGCCAGCAGTGACTTTGTGTATGGCTACACCTTC. Its translation: CASSDFVYGYTF.

The V and J genes are TRBV14 and TRBJ2-3; D is unresolved. From germline, CDR1 is SGHDN and CDR2 FVKESK. CDR3 length equals 13 residues. Trimming removed 5 bases at V and 5 bases at J, with 11 bases between. In DNA form, the CDR3 reads TGTGCCAGCAGCACACAGAGTCGAGATACGCAGTATTTT. Protein sequence: CASSTQSRDTQYF. Full variable domain (rest looked up from reference TRBV14 and TRBJ2-3): EAGVTQFPSHSVIEKGQTVTLRCDPISGHDNLYWYRRVMGKEIKFLLHFVKESKQDESGMPNNRFLAERTGGTYSTLKVQPAELEDSGVYFCASSTQSRDTQYFGPGTRLTVL.